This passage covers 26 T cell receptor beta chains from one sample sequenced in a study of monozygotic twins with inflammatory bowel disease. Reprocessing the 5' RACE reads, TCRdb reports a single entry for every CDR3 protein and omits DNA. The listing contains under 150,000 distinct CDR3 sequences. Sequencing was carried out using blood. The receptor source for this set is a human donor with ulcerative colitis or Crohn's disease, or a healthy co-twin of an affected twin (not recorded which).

CDR3 in amino acids: CASSPRTSSDTQYF. The chain employs TRBV7-8 and TRBJ2-3; TCRdb designates TRBD1, a call that cannot be tested without DNA. This CDR3 has 14 residues. CDR1 is SGHVS and CDR2 is FQNEAQ in the germline V gene.

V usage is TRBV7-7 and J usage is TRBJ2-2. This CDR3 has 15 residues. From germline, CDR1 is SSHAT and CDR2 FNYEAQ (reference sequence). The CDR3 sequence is CASSLAQGNTGELFF.

The CDR3 sequence: CASSYTGAGETQYF. The rearrangement uses TRBV6-6 and TRBJ2-5; TCRdb returns TRBD2, unconfirmable since there is no DNA. Germline CDR1 MNHNY, CDR2 SVGAGI (reference sequence). The CDR3 runs to 14 residues.

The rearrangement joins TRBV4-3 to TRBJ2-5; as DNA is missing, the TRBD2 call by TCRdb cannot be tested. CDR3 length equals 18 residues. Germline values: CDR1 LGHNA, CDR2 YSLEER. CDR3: CASSQDPPGTSYQETQYF.

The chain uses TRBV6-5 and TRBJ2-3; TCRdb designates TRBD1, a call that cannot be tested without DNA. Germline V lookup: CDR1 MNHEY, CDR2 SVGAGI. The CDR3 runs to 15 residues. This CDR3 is CASSYMTGGTDTQYF.

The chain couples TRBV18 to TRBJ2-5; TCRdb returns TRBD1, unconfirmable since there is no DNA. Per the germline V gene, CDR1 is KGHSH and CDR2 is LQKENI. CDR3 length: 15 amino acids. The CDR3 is CASSHERTVQETQYF.

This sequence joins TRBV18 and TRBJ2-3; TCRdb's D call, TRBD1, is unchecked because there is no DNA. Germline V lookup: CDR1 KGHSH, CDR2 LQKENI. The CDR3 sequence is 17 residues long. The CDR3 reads CASSPPGTGFVADTQYF.

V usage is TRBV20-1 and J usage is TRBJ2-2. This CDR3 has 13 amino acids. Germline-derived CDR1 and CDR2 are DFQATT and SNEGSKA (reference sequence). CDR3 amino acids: CSARWQNTGELFF.

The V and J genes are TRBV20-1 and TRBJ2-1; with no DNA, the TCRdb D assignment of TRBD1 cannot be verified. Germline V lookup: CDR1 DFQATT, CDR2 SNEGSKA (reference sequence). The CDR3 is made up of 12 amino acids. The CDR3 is CSASETGNEQFF.

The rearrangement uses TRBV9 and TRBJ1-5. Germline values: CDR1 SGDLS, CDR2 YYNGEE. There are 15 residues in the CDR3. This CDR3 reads CASSEDGYSNQPQHF. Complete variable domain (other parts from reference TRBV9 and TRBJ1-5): DSGVTQTPKHLITATGQRVTLRCSPRSGDLSVYWYQQSLDQGLQFLIQYYNGEERAKGNILERFSAQQFPDLHSELNLSSLELGDSALYFCASSEDGYSNQPQHFGDGTRLSIL.

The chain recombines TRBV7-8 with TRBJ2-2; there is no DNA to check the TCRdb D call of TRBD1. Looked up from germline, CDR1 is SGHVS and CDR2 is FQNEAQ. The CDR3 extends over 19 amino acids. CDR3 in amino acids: CASSLGQVGAGMNTGELFF. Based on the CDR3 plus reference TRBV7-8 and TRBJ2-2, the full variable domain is GAGVSQSPRYKVAKRGQDVALRCDPISGHVSLFWYQQALGQGPEFLTYFQNEAQLDKSGLPSDRFFAERPEGSVSTLKIQRTQQEDSAVYLCASSLGQVGAGMNTGELFFGEGSRLTVL.

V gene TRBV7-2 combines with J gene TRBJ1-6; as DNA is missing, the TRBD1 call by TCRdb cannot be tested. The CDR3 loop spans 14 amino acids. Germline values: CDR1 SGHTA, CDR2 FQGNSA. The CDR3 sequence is CASSSDRGEGLVHF.

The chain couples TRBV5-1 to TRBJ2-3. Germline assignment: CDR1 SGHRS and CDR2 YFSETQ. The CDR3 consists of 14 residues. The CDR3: CASSFGRHTDTQYF.

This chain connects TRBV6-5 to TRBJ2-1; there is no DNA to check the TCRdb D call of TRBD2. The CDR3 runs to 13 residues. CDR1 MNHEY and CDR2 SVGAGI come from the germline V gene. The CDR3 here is CASSRTTDNEQFF.

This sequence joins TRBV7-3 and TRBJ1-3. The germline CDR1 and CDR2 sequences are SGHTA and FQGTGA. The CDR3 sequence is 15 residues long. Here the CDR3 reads CASSLYGGTGNTIYF.

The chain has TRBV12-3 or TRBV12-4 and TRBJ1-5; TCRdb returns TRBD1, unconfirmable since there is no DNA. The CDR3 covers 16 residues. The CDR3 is CASREGTVYSNQPQHF.

CDR3 amino acids: CASSPVGQGAGANALTF. V gene TRBV6-1 combines with J gene TRBJ2-6; the TRBD1 assignment by TCRdb is unverifiable without DNA. CDR1 and CDR2 from the germline V gene are MNHNS and SASEGT. CDR3 length equals 17 residues.

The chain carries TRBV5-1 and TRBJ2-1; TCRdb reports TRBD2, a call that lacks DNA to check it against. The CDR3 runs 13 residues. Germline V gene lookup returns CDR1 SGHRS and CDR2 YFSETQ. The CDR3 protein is CASSRLADNEQFF.

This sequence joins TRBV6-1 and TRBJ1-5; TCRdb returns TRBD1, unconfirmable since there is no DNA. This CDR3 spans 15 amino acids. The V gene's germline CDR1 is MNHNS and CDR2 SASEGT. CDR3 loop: CASSPTDRRNQPQHF.

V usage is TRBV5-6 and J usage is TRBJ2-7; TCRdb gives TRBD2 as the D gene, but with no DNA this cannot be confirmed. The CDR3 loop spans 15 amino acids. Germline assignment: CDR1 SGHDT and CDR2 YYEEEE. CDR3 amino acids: CASSPLMVPLREQYF.

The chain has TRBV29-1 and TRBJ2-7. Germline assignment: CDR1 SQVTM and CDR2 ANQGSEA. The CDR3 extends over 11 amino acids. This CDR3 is CSVRASYEQYF.

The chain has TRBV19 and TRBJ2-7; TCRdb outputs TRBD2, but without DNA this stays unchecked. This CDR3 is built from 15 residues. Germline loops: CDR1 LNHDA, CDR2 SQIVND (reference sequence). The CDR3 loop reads CASSMGYSSGYEQYF. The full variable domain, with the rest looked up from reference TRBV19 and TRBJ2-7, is DGGITQSPKYLFRKEGQNVTLSCEQNLNHDAMYWYRQDPGQGLRLIYYSQIVNDFQKGDIAEGYSVSREKKESFPLTVTSAQKNPTAFYLCASSMGYSSGYEQYFGPGTRLTVT.

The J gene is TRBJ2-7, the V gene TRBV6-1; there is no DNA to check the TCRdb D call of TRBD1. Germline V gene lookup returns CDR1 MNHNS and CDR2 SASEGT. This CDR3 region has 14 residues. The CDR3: CASFPTGLSYEQYF.

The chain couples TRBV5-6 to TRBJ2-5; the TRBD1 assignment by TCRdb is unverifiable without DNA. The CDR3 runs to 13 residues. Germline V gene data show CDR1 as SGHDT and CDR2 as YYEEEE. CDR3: CASSFGIQETQYF.

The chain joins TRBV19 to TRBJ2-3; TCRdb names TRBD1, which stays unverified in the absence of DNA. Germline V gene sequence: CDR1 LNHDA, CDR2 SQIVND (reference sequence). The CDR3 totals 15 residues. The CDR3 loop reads CASSSRARGGDTQYF.

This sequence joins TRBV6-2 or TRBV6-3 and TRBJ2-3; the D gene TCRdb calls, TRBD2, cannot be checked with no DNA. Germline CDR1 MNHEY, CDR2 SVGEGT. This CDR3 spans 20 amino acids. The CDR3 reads CASRKTPLVAGAYKPDTQYF.